The count of the clone carrying this T cell receptor (beta chain) is one. Its matching antigen is unknown. Investigators merged groups given second doses at roughly 4 or roughly 12 weeks. Some clones are missing from TCRdb's copy, which holds only in-frame ones; the method was immunoSEQ multiplex PCR. The data show approximately 140,000 clones, with more than 90% seen just once and about 3.6% held by the top ten. The sample is drawn from a study of T cell responses to AZD1222 COVID-19 vaccine. General observations from the study: Seropositivity was recorded at baseline in only five to seven AZD1222 recipients. Spike-specific TCR repertoires showed rising breadth and depth after two AZD1222 doses. Reportedly, nearly half of unique spike TCRs recognized epitopes outside B.1.351/B.1.1.7 mutations.

The TCR sequence derives from an adult who received the AZD1222 COVID-19 vaccine. The sequences come from peripheral blood, collected 28 days after the second AZD1222 dose.

The CDR3 region is CASSSPSLAGTYEQYF. The CDR3 DNA sequence: TGTGCCAGCAGTTCCCCCTCACTAGCGGGGACTTACGAGCAGTACTTC. The J gene is TRBJ2-7, the V gene TRBV6-6; TRBD2 agrees at 10 bases. This CDR3 contains 16 residues. J was trimmed by 4 bases and V by 4 bases; bases with no gene match: 10. Germline CDR1 reads MNHNY; CDR2 reads SVGAGI (reference sequence).